The 28 T cell receptor beta chains below come from one sample, sequenced in a study of identical twins. TCRdb used MiXCR to reprocess the 5' RACE reads, holding one entry per CDR3 protein. The sample has around 690,000 distinct CDR3 sequences, about 20% seen once. The same specimen was also included in a second study, on T cells expressing NK-cell markers.

The specimen was PBMCs. The receptors come from a woman between 18 and 29 years old in good health.

The V call is TRBV20-1, the J call TRBJ1-3; D call uncertain. The ends were cut back, 4 bases at V and 7 bases at J, with 14 bases in the middle. The CDR3 is 13 residues long. Germline V gene data show CDR1 as DFQATT and CDR2 as SNEGSKA (reference sequence). Here the CDR3 reads CSAKSGVGNTIYF. CDR3 nucleotide sequence: TGCAGTGCTAAGTCGGGCGTCGGGAACACCATATATTTT.

The sample holds a few counts of this clonotype. V gene TRBV7-9 combines with J gene TRBJ2-4; TRBD2 might be the D (6 bases). This CDR3 spans 17 amino acids. Germline CDR1 reads SEHNR; CDR2 reads FQNEAQ (reference sequence). Between the trimmed V and J ends, which lost 0 bases and 0 bases, there was a span of 12 bases. CDR3 nucleotide sequence: TGTGCCAGCAGCTTAGCGATAGCGGCCCTAGCCAAAAACATTCAGTACTTC. Its translation: CASSLAIAALAKNIQYF.

A few counts support this clonotype. The rearrangement uses TRBV20-1 and TRBJ2-2, with D possibly matching TRBD2 (7 bases). V dropped 5 bases and J dropped 5 bases, with 15 bases sitting between them. The CDR3 has 14 amino acids. Germline V gene sequence: CDR1 DFQATT, CDR2 SNEGSKA (reference sequence). CDR3 loop: CSAGGAAKTGELFF. The CDR3 region has the DNA TGCAGTGCTGGGGGGGCGGCAAAGACCGGGGAGCTGTTTTTT.

V usage is TRBV29-1 and J usage is TRBJ2-3, with 9 positions matching TRBD2. CDR1 and CDR2 (germline): SQVTM, ANQGSEA. Trimming cost V 4 bases and J 2 bases; bases outside gene matches: 7. The length of the CDR3 is 15 residues. The CDR3 is CSVGGAGGPTDTQYF. The CDR3 bases are TGCAGCGTTGGAGGAGCGGGAGGACCCACAGATACGCAGTATTTT.

This rearrangement joins TRBV9 to TRBJ2-2; D not resolved. The V gene's germline CDR1 is SGDLS and CDR2 YYNGEE. Trimming shortened V by 0 bases and J by 1 base, and 4 bases separated the two germline ends. The CDR3 totals 14 residues. CDR3 bases: TGTGCCAGCAGCGTAGATGAGAACACCGGGGAGCTGTTTTTT. Residues: CASSVDENTGELFF.

The CDR3 region is CASSEEGRGRRYF. Written as DNA, the CDR3 is TGTGCCAGCAGTGAAGAGGGCAGGGGGCGTCGGTACTTC. V usage is TRBV6-1 and J usage is TRBJ2-7, with TRBD1 identical over 8 bases. CDR1 is MNHNS, CDR2 SASEGT, per germline. CDR3 size: 13 residues. The J segment lost 12 bases and the V segment lost 1 base, leaving 8 bases of the junction unmatched.

The chain joins TRBV19 to TRBJ1-5, with D perhaps matching TRBD1 (5 bases). The CDR3 length is 13 residues. Germline loops: CDR1 LNHDA, CDR2 SQIVND (reference sequence). The V end was cut by 4 bases, the J end by 7 bases, with 11 bases between. CDR3 in amino acids: CASSRDRTQPQHF. The CDR3 nucleotides are TGTGCCAGTAGTAGAGACAGAACCCAGCCCCAGCATTTT.

This clonotype came up a few times. V is TRBV29-1 and J is TRBJ2-7; 8 nucleotides align to TRBD1. The ends lost 0 bases at V and 4 bases at J; junction bases unmatched: 11. This CDR3 is 16 amino acids long. Germline V gene data show CDR1 as SQVTM and CDR2 as ANQGSEA. The DNA for the CDR3 is TGCAGCGTTGAAGATGCTGGACAGGGTTTGAGGTACGAGCAGTACTTC. Its translation is CSVEDAGQGLRYEQYF.

This clonotype was recorded only once. The genes are TRBV5-1 and TRBJ2-5; no reliable D call. V was trimmed by 5 bases and J by 2 bases, leaving 13 bases between them. The CDR3 length is 14 residues. Germline values: CDR1 SGHRS, CDR2 YFSETQ. The CDR3: CASRSISGQETQYF. The CDR3 DNA reads as TGCGCCAGCAGATCAATATCGGGTCAAGAGACCCAGTACTTC.

This clonotype was observed a handful of times. The rearrangement uses TRBV20-1 and TRBJ2-1; 7 bases agree with TRBD2. The V gene's germline CDR1 is DFQATT and CDR2 SNEGSKA (reference sequence). This CDR3 contains 15 residues. V shed 2 bases and J 2 bases; nucleotides not matched to a gene: 6. The CDR3 coding sequence is TGCAGTGCTAGAAATCGGAGCGGGACCTACAATGAGCAGTTCTTC. The encoded protein is CSARNRSGTYNEQFF.

This rearrangement joins TRBV9 to TRBJ2-3; 8 bases line up with TRBD2. This CDR3 is built from 17 residues. The germline V gene has CDR1 SGDLS and CDR2 YYNGEE. Trimming removed 4 bases from V and 1 base from J; junction bases left unmatched: 11. The CDR3 DNA sequence: TGTGCCAGCAGCTTGGGACTAGGTCCCCCCGGCACAGATACGCAGTATTTT. This codes for CASSLGLGPPGTDTQYF.

This clonotype was detected only a few times. This chain connects TRBV4-3 to TRBJ2-1; D call uncertain. The CDR3 is made up of 13 amino acids. In germline, CDR1 is LGHNA, CDR2 YSLEER. Deletions cut 4 bases from V and 8 bases from J, with 12 bases between. The CDR3 loop reads CASSPNNRDEQFF. The CDR3 DNA reads as TGCGCCAGCAGCCCGAACAATCGGGATGAGCAGTTCTTC.

The table lists this clonotype with many counts. This chain joins TRBV3-1 and TRBJ1-1; maybe TRBD1 (5 bases). The CDR3 spans 16 residues. In germline, CDR1 is LGHDT, CDR2 YNNKEL (reference sequence). The V gene lost 8 bases and the J gene lost 1 base, with 20 bases spanning the gap. CDR3 coding DNA: TGTGCCAGCGGTCATCAGGGTTTTGGTCGGAACACTGAAGCTTTCTTT. Amino acids: CASGHQGFGRNTEAFF.

The rearrangement uses TRBV29-1 and TRBJ2-3; no reliable D call. The V end lost 7 bases, the J end lost 2 bases, and 10 bases lay between the germline ends. Per the germline V gene, CDR1 is SQVTM and CDR2 is ANQGSEA. The CDR3 covers 12 residues. CDR3 DNA: TGCAGCGAATCGCTCCTCACAGATACGCAGTATTTT. It translates to CSESLLTDTQYF.

This chain links TRBV20-1 with TRBJ2-7, with a tentative D call TRBD2 (5 bases). The V gene's germline CDR1 is DFQATT and CDR2 SNEGSKA (reference sequence). This CDR3 is 12 amino acids long. V was clipped by 0 bases and J by 12 bases, with 15 bases between them. This CDR3 reads CSAREEGGRGYF. The CDR3 region has the DNA TGCAGTGCTAGAGAAGAGGGTGGGAGAGGGTACTTC.

In its sample, this clonotype was seen a few times. The V and J genes are TRBV7-9 and TRBJ2-3, with D hard to call. The germline CDR1 and CDR2 sequences are SEHNR and FQNEAQ (reference sequence). The CDR3 totals 14 residues. V lost 5 bases, J lost 2 bases, and 11 bases lay in between. Written as DNA, the CDR3 is TGTGCCAGCAGCCTACAGATGGACACAGATACGCAGTATTTT. This sequence encodes CASSLQMDTDTQYF.

This chain connects TRBV2 to TRBJ2-2; D call uncertain. V was trimmed by 6 bases and J by 2 bases, leaving 13 bases between them. Germline CDR1 reads SNHLY; CDR2 reads FYNNEI. The CDR3 extends over 15 amino acids. This chain's CDR3 is CASRLQLTNTGELFF. In nucleotides, the CDR3 is TGTGCCAGCAGACTACAACTCACAAACACCGGGGAGCTGTTTTTT. Combining the CDR3 with reference TRBV2 and TRBJ2-2 gives the whole variable domain EPEVTQTPSHQVTQMGQEVILRCVPISNHLYFYWYRQILGQKVEFLVSFYNNEISEKSEIFDDQFSVERPDGSNFTLKIRSTKLEDSAMYFCASRLQLTNTGELFFGEGSRLTVL.

This chain links TRBV7-2 with TRBJ1-6; no firm D call. CDR1 is SGHTA, CDR2 FQGNSA, per germline. Deletions cut 4 bases from V and 15 bases from J, with 13 bases between. The CDR3 sequence is 12 residues long. The CDR3 bases are TGTGCCAGCAGCTATCTAACCGAGGGCCTCCACTTT. It codes for CASSYLTEGLHF.

This clonotype was observed a few times. This sequence joins TRBV20-1 and TRBJ1-1, with 7 bases fitting TRBD1. The CDR3 sequence is 12 residues long. CDR1 is DFQATT, CDR2 SNEGSKA, per germline (reference sequence). Trimming at V came to 3 bases and at J to 7 bases, leaving 5 bases not matched to a gene. The CDR3 sequence is CSASRGRDEAFF. The CDR3 nucleotides read TGCAGTGCTAGTAGGGGGCGCGATGAAGCTTTCTTT.

The gene calls are TRBV7-9 and TRBJ2-7, with D possibly being TRBD2 (6 bases). This CDR3 comprises 16 residues. Germline V gene sequence: CDR1 SEHNR, CDR2 FQNEAQ (reference sequence). Trimming pared 0 bases from V and 2 bases from J, leaving 14 bases between. CDR3 amino acids: CASSLAVTRTTYEQYF. The DNA of the CDR3 is TGTGCCAGCAGCTTAGCGGTGACTAGGACTACCTACGAGCAGTACTTC.

This rearrangement joins TRBV12-3 or TRBV12-4 to TRBJ1-4; 7 nucleotides match TRBD1. Trimming removed 4 bases from V and 7 bases from J; junction bases left unmatched: 12. The CDR3 consists of 16 residues. This CDR3 is CASSSYRQGGGEKLFF. In DNA, the CDR3 is TGTGCCAGCAGTTCCTACCGACAGGGTGGCGGTGAAAAACTGTTTTTT.

The chain couples TRBV6-1 to TRBJ2-5; a possible D gene is TRBD2 (6 bases). The ends were cut back, 7 bases at V and 5 bases at J, with 17 bases in the middle. Germline V lookup: CDR1 MNHNS, CDR2 SASEGT. The CDR3 has 14 residues. DNA for the CDR3: TGTGCCAGCAACGTGCAGGGAGGAGTGGAGACCCAGTACTTC. Protein sequence: CASNVQGGVETQYF.

The chain employs TRBV7-6 and TRBJ2-1; D assignment may be TRBD1 or TRBD2 (5 bases each). V was shortened by 1 base and J by 8 bases, with 15 bases between the two germline ends. Germline CDR1 reads SGHVS; CDR2 reads FNYEAQ. The CDR3 runs 15 residues. The CDR3 protein is CASSLDAGRAHEQFF. The CDR3 coding sequence is TGTGCCAGCAGCTTAGATGCGGGCAGGGCACATGAGCAGTTCTTC.

In its sample, this clonotype was seen a few times. One junction end disagrees with the germline gene, perhaps due to a read error. The chain has TRBV7-7 and TRBJ2-3; 8 nucleotides align to TRBD2. The CDR3 runs to 15 residues. Germline V lookup: CDR1 SSHAT, CDR2 FNYEAQ (reference sequence). The CDR3 sequence: CASSLAGRVTDTQYF. In DNA, the CDR3 is TGTGCTAGCAGCTTAGCGGGACGGGTCACAGATACGCAGTATTTT.

The chain recombines TRBV20-1 with TRBJ2-7, with D unclear. This CDR3 spans 11 amino acids. V was clipped by 5 bases and J by 3 bases, with 8 bases between them. Germline V lookup: CDR1 DFQATT, CDR2 SNEGSKA (reference sequence). Here the CDR3 reads CSALKDYEQYF. The CDR3 nucleotides are TGCAGTGCTCTAAAGGACTACGAGCAGTACTTC.

V gene TRBV7-2 combines with J gene TRBJ1-5; possibly TRBD1 for D (5 bases). Between the trimmed V and J ends, which lost 2 bases and 1 base, there was a span of 6 bases. Per germline, CDR1 SGHTA and CDR2 FQGNSA. The CDR3 loop spans 14 amino acids. The CDR3 reads CASSLHRSNQPQHF. The CDR3 nucleotides are TGTGCCAGCAGCTTACACAGGAGCAATCAGCCCCAGCATTTT.

The CDR3 coding sequence is TGTGCCAGCAGTGAGACCCGGACGAGGCCCCCAGATACGCAGTATTTT. Translation gives CASSETRTRPPDTQYF. The rearrangement joins TRBV2 to TRBJ2-3, with no clear D. This CDR3 is built from 16 residues. From germline, CDR1 is SNHLY and CDR2 FYNNEI. Trimming cost V 3 bases and J 4 bases, with 17 bases left between them.

The chain links TRBV6-5 to TRBJ2-1; 9 nucleotides match TRBD1. CDR3 length: 16 residues. Germline values: CDR1 MNHEY, CDR2 SVGAGI. Trimming removed 2 bases from V and 3 bases from J; junction bases left unmatched: 5. The CDR3 loop is CASSYQTGGSYNEQFF. CDR3 coding DNA: TGTGCCAGCAGTTACCAGACAGGGGGGAGCTACAATGAGCAGTTCTTC.